This entry lists 17 T cell receptor beta chains sequenced from one sample in a study of blood T cell repertoires in COVID-19. Profiling relied on immunoSEQ multiplex PCR, and the TCRdb table lists in-frame clones only, not all of them. The sample carries approximately 100,000 clones, 85% to 90% recorded once. The material sequenced was peripheral blood. The receptors here all came from a human donor in a cohort sampled during active COVID-19.

V usage is TRBV7-3 and J usage is TRBJ2-2; 10 bases are a match to TRBD1. Germline CDR1 reads SGHTA; CDR2 reads FQGTGA. This CDR3 has 15 amino acids. V lost 3 bases, J lost 4 bases, and 2 bases stayed unmatched. The CDR3 DNA reads as TGTGCCAGCAGCTTGGGGACAGGGGCCACCGGGGAGCTGTTTTTT. Translated, it gives CASSLGTGATGELFF.

This clone appeared once. The gene calls are TRBV11-3 and TRBJ2-5; 9 positions agree with TRBD1. The CDR3 length is 15 residues. Germline-derived CDR1 and CDR2 are SGHNT and YENEEA. Germline trimming cut 5 bases from V and 4 bases from J; bases unmatched to any gene: 8. Here the CDR3 reads CASSRTGARLETQYF. The CDR3 region has the DNA TGTGCCAGCAGCCGGACAGGGGCGAGATTAGAGACCCAGTACTTC.

The V gene is TRBV28, the J gene TRBJ2-7; 9 bases are a match to TRBD1. CDR3 length: 14 residues. V lost 7 bases to trimming and J lost 2 bases; unmatched junction nucleotides: 6. The germline V gene has CDR1 MDHEN and CDR2 SYDVKM. The CDR3 sequence is CASNLQGATYEQYF. The CDR3 region has the DNA TGTGCCAGCAACTTACAGGGGGCAACCTACGAGCAGTACTTC.

The CDR3 loop reads CASSLNPTQGADNSPLHF. The DNA of the CDR3 is TGTGCCAGCAGCTTAAATCCCACCCAGGGGGCTGATAATTCACCCCTCCACTTT. V gene TRBV7-2 combines with J gene TRBJ1-6; 8 bases map to TRBD1. Trimming took 2 bases from V and 5 from J; bases not matched to a gene: 11. Germline CDR1 reads SGHTA; CDR2 reads FQGNSA. The CDR3 runs to 18 residues.

The gene calls are TRBV11-3 and TRBJ2-1; TRBD1 aligns across 9 bases. The CDR3 loop spans 15 amino acids. The V and J ends lost 5 bases and 7 bases, in that order; junction bases with no gene match: 9. Looked up from germline, CDR1 is SGHNT and CDR2 is YENEEA. The CDR3 DNA reads TGTGCCAGCAGCGACCCGGGACAGGGTAATAATGAGCAGTTCTTC. It is translated as CASSDPGQGNNEQFF.

The J gene is TRBJ2-1, the V gene TRBV28; D not certain. This CDR3 has 15 residues. In germline, CDR1 is MDHEN, CDR2 SYDVKM. V gave up 2 bases and J gave up 1 base, with 9 bases separating them. The CDR3 reads CASSLMGRSYNEQFF. CDR3 nucleotides: TGTGCCAGCAGTTTAATGGGCAGGTCCTACAATGAGCAGTTCTTC.

The chain recombines TRBV5-1 with TRBJ1-1, with TRBD1 as a possible D gene (5 bases). With 7 bases removed from V and 2 bases from J, the gap between germline ends came to 18 bases. The CDR3 consists of 15 residues. The germline gives CDR1 SGHRS, CDR2 YFSETQ. The CDR3 bases are TGCGCCAGCCGAAAGGAGGCGGGGCTCAACACTGAAGCTTTCTTT. Protein sequence: CASRKEAGLNTEAFF.

The chain employs TRBV9 and TRBJ2-2; D might be TRBD1 (6 bases). CDR1 SGDLS and CDR2 YYNGEE come from the germline V gene. V dropped 6 bases and J dropped 0 bases, with 9 bases sitting between them. The CDR3 consists of 14 residues. This chain's CDR3 is CASTQGANTGELFF. The CDR3 DNA reads as TGTGCCAGCACACAGGGCGCGAACACCGGGGAGCTGTTTTTT.

Only one count was recorded for this clone. The rearrangement joins TRBV4-3 to TRBJ1-5, with TRBD1 matching over 7 bases. V shed 0 bases, J shed 3 bases, and the junction held 5 bases outside the gene matches. The CDR3 loop spans 16 amino acids. Germline lookup yields CDR1 LGHNA and CDR2 YSLEER. The CDR3 bases are TGCGCCAGCAGCCAAGATGCAGGGGGGATCAATCAGCCCCAGCATTTT. Its protein product is CASSQDAGGINQPQHF.

As to this clone: The identical CDR3 is also encoded by other nucleotide sequences in the sample. The chain joins TRBV10-1 to TRBJ2-1; unclear D gene. Germline V gene sequence: CDR1 WNHNN, CDR2 SYGVQD (reference sequence). V lost 7 bases and J lost 6, with 16 bases in between. There are 14 residues in the CDR3. Here the CDR3 reads CASTHPPRCNEQFF. The CDR3 nucleotides are TGCGCCAGCACACACCCCCCTAGGTGCAATGAGCAGTTCTTC.

This rearrangement joins TRBV5-5 to TRBJ2-7, with TRBD2 matching 14 bases. With V trimmed by 4 bases and J by 4 bases, 10 bases remained unmatched. The CDR3 is made up of 17 amino acids. The V gene's germline CDR1 is SGHKS and CDR2 YYEKEE (reference sequence). For the CDR3, the DNA is TGTGCCAGCAGCCCGAAACGGACTAGCGGGAGGCTGTACGAGCAGTACTTC. Its protein product is CASSPKRTSGRLYEQYF.

CDR3 sequence reads: CASSLGRPTEAFF. The CDR3 nucleotides are TGTGCCAGCAGCTTGGGCAGGCCTACTGAAGCTTTCTTT. V and J are TRBV5-8 and TRBJ1-1, with unresolved D. This CDR3 region has 13 residues. Trimming cost V 0 bases and J 5 bases, with 8 bases left between them. CDR1 and CDR2 (germline): SGHTS, YDEGEE.

J is TRBJ1-1 and V is TRBV18, with D tentatively TRBD1 (6 bases). V was cut by 1 base and J by 4 bases, with 16 bases left in between. Germline CDR1 KGHSH, CDR2 LQKENI. This CDR3 contains 16 residues. In DNA, the CDR3 is TGTGCCAGCTCACCACTCAGGACAGTAAGCCTCACTGAAGCTTTCTTT. It encodes CASSPLRTVSLTEAFF.

The chain carries TRBV7-6 and TRBJ2-3, with 9 bases aligning to TRBD2. The V segment lost 5 bases and the J segment 2 bases; nucleotides outside the gene matches: 8. The V gene's germline CDR1 is SGHVS and CDR2 FNYEAQ. The CDR3 length is 16 residues. CDR3: CASSGPRGGPTDTQYF. The CDR3 bases are TGTGCCAGCAGCGGACCGCGGGGGGGCCCCACAGATACGCAGTATTTT.

V usage is TRBV18 and J usage is TRBJ1-4, with 9 bases that match TRBD1. Trimming removed 8 bases from V and 2 bases from J; junction bases left unmatched: 3. The CDR3 extends over 14 amino acids. Per germline, CDR1 KGHSH and CDR2 LQKENI. The CDR3 DNA sequence: TGTGCCAGCCGGACAGGGGCGACTAATGAAAAACTGTTTTTT. Translation: CASRTGATNEKLFF. Full variable domain (rest looked up from reference TRBV18 and TRBJ1-4): NAGVMQNPRHLVRRRGQEARLRCSPMKGHSHVYWYRQLPEEGLKFMVYLQKENIIDESGMPKERFSAEFPKEGPSILRIQQVVRGDSAAYFCASRTGATNEKLFFGSGTQLSVL.

The chain couples TRBV5-6 to TRBJ2-5; D is perhaps TRBD1 (7 bases). Trimming removed 0 bases from V and 7 bases from J, with 16 bases in between. The CDR3 extends over 15 amino acids. Looked up from germline, CDR1 is SGHDT and CDR2 is YYEEEE. The CDR3 loop is CASSLGAGGTGTQYF. CDR3 DNA: TGTGCCAGCAGCTTGGGGGCAGGGGGGACCGGGACCCAGTACTTC.

The chain uses TRBV9 and TRBJ1-1; 7 bases map to TRBD1. Germline V CDR1 and CDR2: SGDLS, YYNGEE. Trimming took 4 bases from V and 4 from J; bases not matched to a gene: 7. The CDR3 spans 14 residues. This chain's CDR3 is CASSFLAGGTEAFF. The CDR3 region has the DNA TGTGCCAGCAGCTTTCTTGCAGGGGGCACTGAAGCTTTCTTT. Combining the CDR3 with reference TRBV9 and TRBJ1-1 gives the whole variable domain DSGVTQTPKHLITATGQRVTLRCSPRSGDLSVYWYQQSLDQGLQFLIQYYNGEERAKGNILERFSAQQFPDLHSELNLSSLELGDSALYFCASSFLAGGTEAFFGQGTRLTVV.